The T cell receptor beta chain described here comes from a study of monozygotic twins with inflammatory bowel disease. One entry per CDR3 protein, without DNA, is what TCRdb gives after re-calling the 5' RACE reads. Its listing shows more than 85,000 distinct CDR3 sequences. The receptor comes from a human donor with ulcerative colitis or Crohn's disease, or a healthy co-twin of an affected twin (not recorded which). Sequences were obtained from blood.

CDR3: CASSVTGAYNEQFF. The rearrangement joins TRBV5-1 to TRBJ2-1; the TCRdb D gene call, TRBD1, has no DNA to confirm it. CDR3 length: 14 amino acids. Germline V gene sequence: CDR1 SGHRS, CDR2 YFSETQ.